This T cell receptor (beta chain) was retrieved from a study of Graves' ophthalmopathy and Graves' hyperthyroidism. This clonotype has at least ten counts. This CDR3 has 13 residues. Germline V gene lookup returns CDR1 GTSNPN and CDR2 SVGIG (reference sequence). The V end lost 1 base, the J end lost 5 bases, and 11 bases lay between the germline ends. TCR beta CDR3 regions were amplified from RNA transcripts. RT-PCR with HTBI primers came first, then second-round multiplex PCR. TCRdb redid the calling of the multiplex PCR reads with MiXCR, one entry per CDR3 protein. The sample lists hundreds of thousands of distinct CDR3 sequences; roughly 21% were seen once.

The genes are TRBV30 and TRBJ2-5; TRBD2 is a possible D gene (6 bases). The clonotype was recovered from a woman aged 18 to 35 with stable Graves' hyperthyroidism. Specimen: peripheral blood. CDR3 DNA: TGTGCCTGGAGTGCGGGAGAAGGCGAGACCCAGTACTTC. Protein sequence: CAWSAGEGETQYF.